What follows are 17 T cell receptor beta chains derived from one specimen sequenced in a study of T cell responses to AZD1222 COVID-19 vaccine. The method was immunoSEQ multiplex PCR; TCRdb's version includes in-frame clones alone and lacks a portion of them. The table lists around 110,000 clones, 80% to 90% of them singletons. Sequenced material: peripheral blood, taken on day 0 of AZD1222 vaccination. The receptors were sampled from an adult in good health.

The genes are TRBV18 and TRBJ1-1; D gene uncertain. Looked up from germline, CDR1 is KGHSH and CDR2 is LQKENI. CDR3 length: 15 residues. V was pared by 3 bases and J by 2 bases, with 13 bases between. CDR3 coding DNA: TGTGCCAGCTCACCTCAGATCGACTTTAACACTGAAGCTTTCTTT. This codes for CASSPQIDFNTEAFF.

This chain links TRBV30 with TRBJ2-7; no firm D call. The length of the CDR3 is 13 residues. V was shortened by 4 bases and J by 6 bases, with 16 bases between the two germline ends. Germline V gene data show CDR1 as GTSNPN and CDR2 as SVGIG (reference sequence). The CDR3 DNA reads TGTGCCTGGATGTTTGGCAGTCGATCCGAGCAGTACTTC. This sequence encodes CAWMFGSRSEQYF. Drawing the rest from reference TRBV30 and TRBJ2-7, the complete variable domain is SQTIHQWPATLVQPVGSPLSLECTVEGTSNPNLYWYRQAAGRGLQLLFYSVGIGQISSEVPQNLSASRPQDRQFILSSKKLLLSDSGFYLCAWMFGSRSEQYFGPGTRLTVT.

Here the CDR3 DNA reads TGTGCCAGCAGCTCGGGGGTGCACGGGGAGCTGTTTTTT. This translates into CASSSGVHGELFF. The chain recombines TRBV7-3 with TRBJ2-2; TRBD2 is a possible D gene (6 bases). V lost 4 bases, J lost 7 bases, and 10 bases lay in between. CDR3 length: 13 amino acids. The V gene's germline CDR1 is SGHTA and CDR2 FQGTGA.

V is TRBV28 and J is TRBJ1-5; TRBD1 matches at 9 bases. This CDR3 comprises 16 residues. Unmatched junction bases numbered 10, after V lost 4 bases and J lost 6 bases. CDR1 is MDHEN, CDR2 SYDVKM, per germline. CDR3 nucleotide sequence: TGTGCCAGCAGTTCAGGGGGACAGGGTCTGTTTCAGCCCCAGCATTTT. Protein: CASSSGGQGLFQPQHF.

V gene TRBV28 combines with J gene TRBJ1-6; D might be TRBD1 (5 bases). Trimming stripped 10 bases from V and 6 bases from J, with 10 bases between. Per the germline V gene, CDR1 is MDHEN and CDR2 is SYDVKM. This CDR3 region has 12 residues. The CDR3, as DNA: TGTGCCAACCAGGGTAGTAATTCACCCCTCCACTTT. Amino acids: CANQGSNSPLHF.

As DNA, the CDR3 is TGTGCCTGGAGAGTGGACTTCGCTCCCGGAAACACCATATATTTT. It codes for CAWRVDFAPGNTIYF. J is TRBJ1-3 and V is TRBV30; no clear D gene. V was pared by 3 bases and J by 4 bases, with 16 bases between. The CDR3 covers 15 residues. From germline, CDR1 is GTSNPN and CDR2 SVGIG (reference sequence).

V gene TRBV28 combines with J gene TRBJ1-2; tentatively, D is TRBD1 (5 bases). The CDR3 totals 14 residues. V gave up 2 bases and J gave up 7 bases, with 14 bases separating them. Looked up from germline, CDR1 is MDHEN and CDR2 is SYDVKM. CDR3 region: CASSLGRVFSGYTF. DNA for the CDR3: TGTGCCAGCAGTTTAGGCAGGGTCTTCTCTGGCTACACCTTC.

This clone is a singleton in its sample. This chain connects TRBV27 to TRBJ1-2; the D gene is possibly TRBD1 (5 bases). The CDR3 length is 15 residues. Germline assignment: CDR1 MNHEY and CDR2 SMNVEV (reference sequence). V lost 5 bases to trimming and J lost 4 bases, with 17 bases between them. The CDR3 nucleotides read TGTGCCAGCAGTGCGCAGGGCCCCGTTGGCTATGGCTACACCTTC. Protein: CASSAQGPVGYGYTF.

DNA of the CDR3: TGTGCCAGCTCCGGCCGGCGGGCGTACAATGAGCAGTTCTTC. Encoded protein: CASSGRRAYNEQFF. The rearrangement joins TRBV19 to TRBJ2-1; perhaps TRBD2 as D (5 bases). The CDR3 spans 14 residues. V lost 9 bases to trimming and J lost 4 bases, with 16 bases between them. Germline CDR1 LNHDA, CDR2 SQIVND (reference sequence).

The CDR3 loop is CASNPSGLSPNQPQHF. DNA of the CDR3: TGTGCCAGTAACCCTTCTGGCCTTTCTCCCAATCAGCCCCAGCATTTT. The chain is built from TRBV19 and TRBJ1-5; D is undetermined. V was pared by 7 bases and J by 3 bases, with 19 bases between. The germline V gene encodes CDR1 LNHDA and CDR2 SQIVND (reference sequence). This CDR3 is 16 amino acids long. The variable domain in full, with the rest retrieved from reference TRBV19 and TRBJ1-5, is DGGITQSPKYLFRKEGQNVTLSCEQNLNHDAMYWYRQDPGQGLRLIYYSQIVNDFQKGDIAEGYSVSREKKESFPLTVTSAQKNPTAFYLCASNPSGLSPNQPQHFGDGTRLSIL.

This clone has only one observation. The gene calls are TRBV19 and TRBJ1-1; unclear D gene. Germline V gene sequence: CDR1 LNHDA, CDR2 SQIVND (reference sequence). CDR3 length equals 13 residues. Trimming removed 6 bases from V and 5 bases from J, with 13 bases in between. Here the CDR3 DNA reads TGTGCCAGTAGCCGCCTTCTGGGTACTGAAGCTTTCTTT. Translation: CASSRLLGTEAFF.

The CDR3, as DNA: TGTGCCAGCAGCCCGAACCGACAGGGGTCGGGCGAAAAACTGTTTTTT. Protein: CASSPNRQGSGEKLFF. The rearrangement uses TRBV7-9 and TRBJ1-4; TRBD1 matches 8 bases. Germline CDR1 is SEHNR and CDR2 is FQNEAQ (reference sequence). CDR3 length equals 16 residues. V lost 5 bases, J lost 8 bases, and 13 bases stayed unmatched.

The chain couples TRBV7-6 to TRBJ2-5; D may be TRBD1 (6 bases). The V gene's germline CDR1 is SGHVS and CDR2 FNYEAQ. Trimming removed 1 base at V and 4 bases at J, with 19 bases between. This CDR3 is built from 17 residues. Written as DNA, the CDR3 is TGTGCCAGCAGCTTAGAGGGGAGACAGGTAGTCACAGAGACCCAGTACTTC. Protein product: CASSLEGRQVVTETQYF. The whole variable domain, remainder taken from reference TRBV7-6 and TRBJ2-5, is GAGVSQSPRYKVTKRGQDVALRCDPISGHVSLYWYRQALGQGPEFLTYFNYEAQQDKSGLPNDRFSAERPEGSISTLTIQRTEQRDSAMYRCASSLEGRQVVTETQYFGPGTRLLVL.

Regarding this clone: An end of the junction differs from the germline gene, which may be a read error. The gene calls are TRBV4-3 and TRBJ1-1; D not certain. Germline CDR1 reads LGHNA; CDR2 reads YSLEER. The CDR3 sequence is 15 residues long. The CDR3 region has the DNA TGCGCCTGCAGCCAAAAGTATTGGGAAGACACTGAAGCTTTCTTT. It codes for CACSQKYWEDTEAFF.

The chain couples TRBV11-2 to TRBJ1-4; possible D gene TRBD1, 5 bases. Germline V CDR1 and CDR2: SGHAT, FQNNGV. Between the trimmed V and J ends, which lost 5 bases and 10 bases, there was a span of 20 bases. The CDR3 sequence is 15 residues long. The CDR3 DNA reads TGTGCCAGCAGCCTCCCCTTTATCCAGGGAGGAAAACTGTTTTTT. Its protein product is CASSLPFIQGGKLFF.

CDR3 sequence reads: CASIPWGNTEAFF. CDR3 coding DNA: TGTGCCAGCATCCCCTGGGGGAACACTGAAGCTTTCTTT. This sequence joins TRBV5-5 and TRBJ1-1; D remains unclear. The length of the CDR3 is 13 residues. Per the germline V gene, CDR1 is SGHKS and CDR2 is YYEKEE (reference sequence). Deletions cut 6 bases from V and 1 base from J, with 10 bases between. Full variable domain (rest looked up from reference TRBV5-5 and TRBJ1-1): DAGVTQSPTHLIKTRGQQVTLRCSPISGHKSVSWYQQVLGQGPQFIFQYYEKEERGRGNFPDRFSARQFPNYSSELNVNALLLGDSALYLCASIPWGNTEAFFGQGTRLTVV.

The gene calls are TRBV30 and TRBJ2-7; 11 nucleotides line up with TRBD1. Germline V gives CDR1 GTSNPN, CDR2 SVGIG (reference sequence). This CDR3 contains 12 residues. CDR3 in DNA: TGTGCTCCGGGGACAGGGGGCTACGAGCAGTACTTC. It encodes CAPGTGGYEQYF. The whole variable domain, filled in from reference TRBV30 and TRBJ2-7, reads SQTIHQWPATLVQPVGSPLSLECTVEGTSNPNLYWYRQAAGRGLQLLFYSVGIGQISSEVPQNLSASRPQDRQFILSSKKLLLSDSGFYLCAPGTGGYEQYFGPGTRLTVT.